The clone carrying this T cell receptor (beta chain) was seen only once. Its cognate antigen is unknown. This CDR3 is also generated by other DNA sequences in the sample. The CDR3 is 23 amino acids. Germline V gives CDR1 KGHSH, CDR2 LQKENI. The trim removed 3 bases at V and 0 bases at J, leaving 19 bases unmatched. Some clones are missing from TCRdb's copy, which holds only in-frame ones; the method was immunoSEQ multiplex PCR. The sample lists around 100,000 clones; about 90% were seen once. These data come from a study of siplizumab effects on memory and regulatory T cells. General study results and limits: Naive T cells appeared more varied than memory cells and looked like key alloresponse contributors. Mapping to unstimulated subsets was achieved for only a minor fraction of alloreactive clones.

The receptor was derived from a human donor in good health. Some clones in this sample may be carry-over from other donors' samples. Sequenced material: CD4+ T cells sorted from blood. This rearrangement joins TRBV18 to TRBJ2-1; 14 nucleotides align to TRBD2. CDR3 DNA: TGTGCCAGCTCACCTCCCCAGGGATCACCCGGGACTAGCGGGAGTTTCTCCTACAATGAGCAGTTCTTC. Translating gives CASSPPQGSPGTSGSFSYNEQFF.